This TCR beta chain was identified in a study of blood T cell repertoires in COVID-19. The V gene end was trimmed by 11 bases and the J gene end by 3 bases; junction bases not matched to a gene: 11. The CDR3 runs to 14 residues. Germline V gene sequence: CDR1 MNHEY, CDR2 SVGAGI. Profiling relied on immunoSEQ multiplex PCR, and the TCRdb table lists in-frame clones only, not all of them. This sample carries about 150,000 clones, 75% to 85% of them seen once, and the ten largest clones take 9.5% to 13%. This TCR derives from a woman aged 55-75 years with COVID-19, enrolled during active disease. Sequencing was performed on peripheral blood. The V and J genes are TRBV6-5 and TRBJ2-3; TRBD2 agrees at 7 bases. The CDR3 DNA sequence: TGTGCCTGCCGGGGGAGGGGCAGGACAGATACGCAGTATTTT. Its translation: CACRGRGRTDTQYF.